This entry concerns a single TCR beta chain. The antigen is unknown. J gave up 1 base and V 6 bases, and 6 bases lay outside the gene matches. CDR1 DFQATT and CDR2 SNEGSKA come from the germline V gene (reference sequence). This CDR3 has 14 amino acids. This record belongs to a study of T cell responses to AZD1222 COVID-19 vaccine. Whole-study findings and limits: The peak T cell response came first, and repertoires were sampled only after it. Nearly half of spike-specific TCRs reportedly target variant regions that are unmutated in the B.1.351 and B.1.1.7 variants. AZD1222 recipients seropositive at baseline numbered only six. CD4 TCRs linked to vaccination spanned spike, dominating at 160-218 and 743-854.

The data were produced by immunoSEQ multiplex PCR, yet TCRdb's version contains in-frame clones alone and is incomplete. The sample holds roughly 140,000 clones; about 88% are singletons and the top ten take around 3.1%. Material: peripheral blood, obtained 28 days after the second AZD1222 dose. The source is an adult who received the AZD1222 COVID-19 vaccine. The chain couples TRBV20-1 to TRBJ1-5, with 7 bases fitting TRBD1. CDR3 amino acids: CSASPGGSNQPQHF. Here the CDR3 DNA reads TGCAGTGCAAGTCCAGGGGGAAGCAATCAGCCCCAGCATTTT.